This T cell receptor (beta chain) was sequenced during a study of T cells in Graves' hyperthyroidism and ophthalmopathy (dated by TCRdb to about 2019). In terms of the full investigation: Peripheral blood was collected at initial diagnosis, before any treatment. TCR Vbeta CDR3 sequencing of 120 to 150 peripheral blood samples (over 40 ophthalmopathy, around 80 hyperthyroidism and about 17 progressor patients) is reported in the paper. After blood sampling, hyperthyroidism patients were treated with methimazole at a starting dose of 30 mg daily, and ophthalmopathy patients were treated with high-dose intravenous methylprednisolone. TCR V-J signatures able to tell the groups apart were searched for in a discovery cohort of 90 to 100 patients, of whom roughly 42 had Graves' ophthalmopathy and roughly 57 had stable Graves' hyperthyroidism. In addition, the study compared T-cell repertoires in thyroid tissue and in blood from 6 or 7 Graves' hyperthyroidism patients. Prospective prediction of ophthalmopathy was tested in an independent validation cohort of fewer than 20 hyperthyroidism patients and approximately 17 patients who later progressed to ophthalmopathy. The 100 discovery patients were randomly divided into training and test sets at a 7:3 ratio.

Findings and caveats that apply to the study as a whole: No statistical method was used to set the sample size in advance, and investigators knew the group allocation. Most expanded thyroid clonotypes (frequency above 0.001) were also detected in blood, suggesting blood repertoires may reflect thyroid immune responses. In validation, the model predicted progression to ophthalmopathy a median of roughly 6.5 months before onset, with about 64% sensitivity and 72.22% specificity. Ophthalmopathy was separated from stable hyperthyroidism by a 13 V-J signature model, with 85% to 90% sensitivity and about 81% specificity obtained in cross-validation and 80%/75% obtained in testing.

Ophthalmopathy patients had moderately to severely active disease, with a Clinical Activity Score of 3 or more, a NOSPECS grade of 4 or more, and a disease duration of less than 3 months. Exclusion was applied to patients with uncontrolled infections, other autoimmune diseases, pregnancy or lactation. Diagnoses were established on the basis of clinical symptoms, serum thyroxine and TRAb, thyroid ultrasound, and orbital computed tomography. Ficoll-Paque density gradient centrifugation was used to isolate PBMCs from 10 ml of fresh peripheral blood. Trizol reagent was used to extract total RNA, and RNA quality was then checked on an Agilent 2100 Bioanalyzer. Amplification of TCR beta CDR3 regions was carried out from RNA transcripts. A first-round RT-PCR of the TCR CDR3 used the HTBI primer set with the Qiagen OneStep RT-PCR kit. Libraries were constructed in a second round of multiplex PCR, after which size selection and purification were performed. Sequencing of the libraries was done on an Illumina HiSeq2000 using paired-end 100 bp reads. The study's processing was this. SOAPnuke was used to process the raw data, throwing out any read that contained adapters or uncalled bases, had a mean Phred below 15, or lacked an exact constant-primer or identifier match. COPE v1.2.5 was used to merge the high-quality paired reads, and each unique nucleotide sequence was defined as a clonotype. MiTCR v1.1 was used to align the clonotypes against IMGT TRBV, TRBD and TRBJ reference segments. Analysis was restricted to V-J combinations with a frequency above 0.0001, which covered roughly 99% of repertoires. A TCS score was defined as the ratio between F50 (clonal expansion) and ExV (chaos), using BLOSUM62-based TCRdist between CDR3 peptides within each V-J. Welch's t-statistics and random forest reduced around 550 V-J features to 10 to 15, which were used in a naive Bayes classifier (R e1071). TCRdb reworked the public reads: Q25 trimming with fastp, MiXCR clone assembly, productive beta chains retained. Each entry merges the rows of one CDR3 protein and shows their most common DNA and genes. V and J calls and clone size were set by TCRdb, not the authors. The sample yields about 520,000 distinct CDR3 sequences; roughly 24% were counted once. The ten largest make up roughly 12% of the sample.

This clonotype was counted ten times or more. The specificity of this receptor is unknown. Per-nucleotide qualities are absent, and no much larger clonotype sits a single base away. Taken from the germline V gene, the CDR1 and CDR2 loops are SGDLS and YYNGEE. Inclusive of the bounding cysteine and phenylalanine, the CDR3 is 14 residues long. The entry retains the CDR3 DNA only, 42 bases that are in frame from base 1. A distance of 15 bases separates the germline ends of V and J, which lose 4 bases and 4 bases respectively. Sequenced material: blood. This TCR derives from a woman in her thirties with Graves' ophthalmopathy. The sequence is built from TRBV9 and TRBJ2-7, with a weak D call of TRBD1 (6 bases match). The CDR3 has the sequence CASSPGTSGYEQYF. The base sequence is TGTGCCAGCAGCCCCGGGACAAGTGGGTACGAGCAGTACTTC.